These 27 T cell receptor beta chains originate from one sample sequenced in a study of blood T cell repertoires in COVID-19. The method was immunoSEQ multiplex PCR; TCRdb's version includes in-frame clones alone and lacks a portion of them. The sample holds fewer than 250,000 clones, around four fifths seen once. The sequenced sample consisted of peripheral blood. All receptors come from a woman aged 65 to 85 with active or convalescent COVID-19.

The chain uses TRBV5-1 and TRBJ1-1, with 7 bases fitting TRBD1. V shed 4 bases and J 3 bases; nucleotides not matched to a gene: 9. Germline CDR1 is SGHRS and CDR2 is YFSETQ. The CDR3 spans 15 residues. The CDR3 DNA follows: TGCGCCAGCAGCATGACAGGGAGCGTGGACACTGAAGCTTTCTTT. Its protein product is CASSMTGSVDTEAFF.

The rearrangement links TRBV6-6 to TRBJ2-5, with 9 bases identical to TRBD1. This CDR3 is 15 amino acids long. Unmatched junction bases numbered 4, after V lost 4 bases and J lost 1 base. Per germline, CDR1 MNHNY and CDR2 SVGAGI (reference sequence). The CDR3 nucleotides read TGTGCCAGCAGTTGGACAGGGGAGGTCCAAGAGACCCAGTACTTC. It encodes CASSWTGEVQETQYF.

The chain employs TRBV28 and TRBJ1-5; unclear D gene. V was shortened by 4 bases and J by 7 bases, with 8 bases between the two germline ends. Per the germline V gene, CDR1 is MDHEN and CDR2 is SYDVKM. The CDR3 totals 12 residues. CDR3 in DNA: TGTGCCAGCAGTTGGGGAGGGCAGCCCCAGCATTTT. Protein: CASSWGGQPQHF.

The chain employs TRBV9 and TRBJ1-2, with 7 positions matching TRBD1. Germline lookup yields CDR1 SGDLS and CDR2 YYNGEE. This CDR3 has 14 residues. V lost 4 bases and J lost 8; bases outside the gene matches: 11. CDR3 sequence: CASSPRYQGGGYTF. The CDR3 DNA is TGTGCCAGCAGCCCCCGCTACCAAGGGGGCGGCTACACCTTC.

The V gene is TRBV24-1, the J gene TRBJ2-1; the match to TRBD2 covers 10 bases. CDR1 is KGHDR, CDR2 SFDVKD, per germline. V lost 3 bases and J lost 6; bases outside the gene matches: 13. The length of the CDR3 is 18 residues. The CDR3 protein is CATSDPSASGSLFNEQFF. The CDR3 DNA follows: TGTGCCACCAGTGATCCGTCCGCTAGCGGGAGTCTTTTCAATGAGCAGTTCTTC.

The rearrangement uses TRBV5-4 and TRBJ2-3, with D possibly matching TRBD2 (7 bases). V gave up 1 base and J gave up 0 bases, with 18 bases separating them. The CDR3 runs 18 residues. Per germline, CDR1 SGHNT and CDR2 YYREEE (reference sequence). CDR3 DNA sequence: TGTGCCAGCAGCTTGAAGGGGGAGGGCGGGTCTAGCACAGATACGCAGTATTTT. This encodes CASSLKGEGGSSTDTQYF.

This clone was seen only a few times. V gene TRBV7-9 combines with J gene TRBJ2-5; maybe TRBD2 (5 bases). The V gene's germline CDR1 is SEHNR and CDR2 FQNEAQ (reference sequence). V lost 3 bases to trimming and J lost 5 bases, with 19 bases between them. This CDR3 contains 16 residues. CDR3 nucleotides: TGTGCCAGCAGCTTTTTAAGTACTCGGGGAGATGAGACCCAGTACTTC. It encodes CASSFLSTRGDETQYF. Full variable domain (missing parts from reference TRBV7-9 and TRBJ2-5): DTGVSQNPRHKITKRGQNVTFRCDPISEHNRLYWYRQTLGQGPEFLTYFQNEAQLEKSRLLSDRFSAERPKGSFSTLEIQRTEQGDSAMYLCASSFLSTRGDETQYFGPGTRLLVL.

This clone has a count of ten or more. The chain's CDR3 is CASSVGEDYGYTF. CDR3 DNA: TGTGCCAGCAGCGTAGGGGAGGACTATGGCTACACCTTC. The rearrangement uses TRBV9 and TRBJ1-2, with unresolved D. The CDR3 has 13 residues. Germline V CDR1 and CDR2: SGDLS, YYNGEE. V lost 0 bases, J lost 3 bases, and 6 bases lay in between.

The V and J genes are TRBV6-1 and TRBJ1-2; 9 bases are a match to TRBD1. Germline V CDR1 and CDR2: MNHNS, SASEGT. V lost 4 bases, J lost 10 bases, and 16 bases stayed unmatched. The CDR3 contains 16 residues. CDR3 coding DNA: TGTGCCAGCAGTGTGGGGCCGGGACAGGGAAGGTCATCCTACACCTTC. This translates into CASSVGPGQGRSSYTF.

This chain's CDR3 is CASSAPGTSGRNEQFF. The CDR3, as DNA: TGTGCCAGCAGCGCCCCCGGGACTAGCGGGAGAAATGAGCAGTTCTTC. The chain carries TRBV9 and TRBJ2-1; 14 bases match TRBD2. The V segment lost 3 bases and the J segment 7 bases; nucleotides outside the gene matches: 6. From germline, CDR1 is SGDLS and CDR2 YYNGEE. The CDR3 runs 16 residues.

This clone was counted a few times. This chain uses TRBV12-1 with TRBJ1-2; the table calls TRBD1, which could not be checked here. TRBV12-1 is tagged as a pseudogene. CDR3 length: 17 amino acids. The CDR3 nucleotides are TGTGCCAGCAGCTCCTGTGGACAGGGCGGATCTAACTATGGCTACACCTTC. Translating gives CASSSCGQGGSNYGYTF.

Here the CDR3 reads CASSPTTGGRGETQYF. The CDR3, as DNA: TGTGCCAGCAGCCCGACGACAGGGGGCCGGGGAGAGACCCAGTACTTC. The chain combines TRBV7-3 with TRBJ2-5; 10 bases line up with TRBD1. Per the germline V gene, CDR1 is SGHTA and CDR2 is FQGTGA. This CDR3 spans 16 amino acids. Losses at the gene ends were 5 bases for V and 4 bases for J; bases not matched to a gene: 10.

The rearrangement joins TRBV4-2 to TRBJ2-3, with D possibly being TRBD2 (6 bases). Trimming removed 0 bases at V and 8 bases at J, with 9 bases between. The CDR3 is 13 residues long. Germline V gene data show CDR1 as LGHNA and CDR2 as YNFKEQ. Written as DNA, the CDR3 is TGTGCCAGCAGCCAAGAAAGGGAGGTTACGCAGTATTTT. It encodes CASSQEREVTQYF.

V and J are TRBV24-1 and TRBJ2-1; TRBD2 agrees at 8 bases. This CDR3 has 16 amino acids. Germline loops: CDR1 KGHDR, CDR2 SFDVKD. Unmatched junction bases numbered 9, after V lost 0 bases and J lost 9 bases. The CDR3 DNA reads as TGTGCCACCAGTGATTTGGAAGCGGGAGATTTAACTGAGCAGTTCTTC. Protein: CATSDLEAGDLTEQFF.

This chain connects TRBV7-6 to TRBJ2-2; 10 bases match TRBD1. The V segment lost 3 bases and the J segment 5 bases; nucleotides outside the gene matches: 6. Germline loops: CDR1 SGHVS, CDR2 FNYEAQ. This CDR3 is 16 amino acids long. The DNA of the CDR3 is TGTGCCAGCAGCTTGGTTGGGACAGGGGCTACCGGGGAGCTGTTTTTT. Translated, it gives CASSLVGTGATGELFF.

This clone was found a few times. For the CDR3, the DNA is TGTGCCAGCAGCCGAGGGTGGAACACTGAAGCTTTCTTT. Translation gives CASSRGWNTEAFF. V is TRBV11-2 and J is TRBJ1-1; D unresolved. V was pared by 5 bases and J by 1 base, with 8 bases between. The V gene's germline CDR1 is SGHAT and CDR2 FQNNGV. The CDR3 is made up of 13 amino acids.

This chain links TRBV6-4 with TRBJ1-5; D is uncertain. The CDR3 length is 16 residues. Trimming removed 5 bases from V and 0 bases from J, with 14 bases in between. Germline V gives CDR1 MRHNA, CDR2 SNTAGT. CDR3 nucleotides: TGTGCCAGCAGTCGGACTACTGGTTATAGCAATCAGCCCCAGCATTTT. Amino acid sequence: CASSRTTGYSNQPQHF.

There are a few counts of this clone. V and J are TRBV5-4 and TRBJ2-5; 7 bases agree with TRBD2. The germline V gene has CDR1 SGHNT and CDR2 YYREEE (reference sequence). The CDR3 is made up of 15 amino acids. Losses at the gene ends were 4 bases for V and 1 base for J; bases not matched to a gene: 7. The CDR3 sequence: CASSTPGGSQETQYF. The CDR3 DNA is TGTGCCAGCAGCACGCCCGGGGGGAGCCAAGAGACCCAGTACTTC.

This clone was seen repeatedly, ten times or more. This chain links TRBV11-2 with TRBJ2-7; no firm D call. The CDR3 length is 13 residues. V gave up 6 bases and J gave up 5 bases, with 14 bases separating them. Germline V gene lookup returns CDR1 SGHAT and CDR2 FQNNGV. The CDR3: CASRPFGHHEQYF. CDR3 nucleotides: TGTGCCAGCAGGCCTTTCGGTCACCACGAGCAGTACTTC.

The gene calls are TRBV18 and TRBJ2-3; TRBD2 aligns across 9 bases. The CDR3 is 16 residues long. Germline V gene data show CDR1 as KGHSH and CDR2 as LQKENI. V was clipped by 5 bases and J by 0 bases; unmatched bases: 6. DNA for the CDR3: TGTGCCAGCTCAGCGTCTAGCGGGACGAGCACAGATACGCAGTATTTT. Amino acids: CASSASSGTSTDTQYF.

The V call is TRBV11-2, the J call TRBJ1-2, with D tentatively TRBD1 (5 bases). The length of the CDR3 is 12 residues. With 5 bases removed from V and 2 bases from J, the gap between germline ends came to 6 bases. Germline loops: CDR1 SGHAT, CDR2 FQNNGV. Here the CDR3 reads CASSQGNYGYTF. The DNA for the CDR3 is TGTGCCAGCAGCCAGGGAAACTATGGCTACACCTTC.

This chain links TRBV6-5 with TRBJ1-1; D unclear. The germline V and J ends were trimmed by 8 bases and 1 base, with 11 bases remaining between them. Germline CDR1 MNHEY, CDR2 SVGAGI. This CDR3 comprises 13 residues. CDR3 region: CASPPQANTEAFF. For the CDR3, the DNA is TGTGCCAGCCCGCCGCAGGCGAACACTGAAGCTTTCTTT.

The CDR3 loop is CASSKWEGSGDEQYF. The CDR3 DNA reads as TGTGCCAGCAGTAAGTGGGAGGGTTCAGGGGACGAGCAGTACTTC. The chain has TRBV28 and TRBJ2-7; possible D gene TRBD2, 7 bases. The V gene's germline CDR1 is MDHEN and CDR2 SYDVKM. Trimming left V 5 bases short and J 5 bases short, with 19 bases between. This CDR3 spans 15 amino acids.

The CDR3 bases are TGTGCCACCAGTGATTTGGAAGAGAGGGGGACTAACAATGAGCAGTTCTTC. Translated, it gives CATSDLEERGTNNEQFF. The chain combines TRBV24-1 with TRBJ2-1, with D tentatively TRBD2 (7 bases). The CDR3 covers 17 residues. The V end was cut by 0 bases, the J end by 5 bases, with 16 bases between. CDR1 and CDR2 (germline): KGHDR, SFDVKD.

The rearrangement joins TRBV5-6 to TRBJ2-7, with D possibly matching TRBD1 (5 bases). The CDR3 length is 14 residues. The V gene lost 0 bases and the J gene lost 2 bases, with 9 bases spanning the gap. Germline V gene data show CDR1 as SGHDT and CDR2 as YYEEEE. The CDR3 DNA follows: TGTGCCAGCAGCTTGGCACAGGCTGCCTACGAGCAGTACTTC. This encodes CASSLAQAAYEQYF.

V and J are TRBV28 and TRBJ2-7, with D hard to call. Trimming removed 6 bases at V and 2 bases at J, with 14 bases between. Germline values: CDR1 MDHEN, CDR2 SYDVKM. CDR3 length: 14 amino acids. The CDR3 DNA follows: TGTGCCAGCAGCGAGAGTCGTCTAGCCTACGAGCAGTACTTC. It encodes CASSESRLAYEQYF.

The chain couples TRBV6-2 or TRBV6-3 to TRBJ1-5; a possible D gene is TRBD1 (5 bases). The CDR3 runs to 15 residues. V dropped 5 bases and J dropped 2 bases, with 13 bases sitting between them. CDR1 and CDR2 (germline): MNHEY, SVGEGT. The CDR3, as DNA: TGTGCCAGCAGTACCCAGGGCATTGGCAATCAGCCCCAGCATTTT. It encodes CASSTQGIGNQPQHF.